Listed below are T cell receptor beta chains from one sample, sequenced in a study of T cell responses to AZD1222 COVID-19 vaccine. The repertoire was sequenced with immunoSEQ multiplex PCR; TCRdb's copy has only in-frame clones and lacks some. The sample has 150,000 or so clones, 89% seen once. The sample in question was peripheral blood, obtained on day 0 of AZD1222 vaccination. The receptors were gathered from an adult in good health. Both conserved end residues are part of each CDR3. Each record gives: V gene, J gene, D gene, CDR3 length, CDR3 protein, CDR3 DNA. A D gene is named only where the DNA matches it firmly.

TRBV6-5	TRBJ1-1	-	14	CASSLLNTNTEAFF	TGTGCCAGCAGCTTATTAAACACGAACACTGAAGCTTTCTTT
TRBV28	TRBJ1-2	TRBD1	14	CASRKTQGAHGYTF	TGTGCCAGCAGAAAAACCCAGGGGGCGCATGGCTACACCTTC
TRBV19	TRBJ2-7	-	13	CASSIGQYGEQYF	TGTGCCAGTAGTATAGGACAGTATGGAGAGCAGTACTTC
TRBV7-6	TRBJ2-5	TRBD1	17	CASSLVRQGALRETQYF	TGTGCCAGCAGCTTAGTCCGCCAGGGGGCGTTGCGAGAGACCCAGTACTTC
TRBV5-6	TRBJ1-3	-	15	CASSLVRESGNTIYF	TGTGCCAGCAGCTTGGTCAGGGAGTCCGGAAACACCATATATTTT
TRBV19	TRBJ2-2	TRBD1	12	CASSDPGQGLFF	TGTGCCAGTAGTGACCCGGGACAGGGGCTGTTTTTT
TRBV6-1	TRBJ2-7	TRBD2	15	CASSEGTSGSYEQYF	TGTGCCAGCAGTGAAGGGACTAGCGGCTCCTACGAGCAGTACTTC
TRBV9	TRBJ2-1	TRBD2	15	CASSVSASGYNEQFF	TGTGCCAGCAGCGTATCGGCTAGCGGCTACAATGAGCAGTTCTTC
TRBV5-4	TRBJ1-2	TRBD1	13	CASSWGTGVGYTF	TGTGCCAGCAGCTGGGGGACAGGGGTTGGCTACACCTTC
TRBV7-9	TRBJ2-7	-	15	CASSLDGQAGDEQYF	TGTGCCAGCAGCTTAGACGGCCAAGCGGGTGACGAGCAGTACTTC
TRBV5-1	TRBJ2-1	-	16	CASSFKIGAGGSEQFF	TGCGCCAGCAGCTTTAAGATAGGGGCCGGGGGAAGTGAGCAGTTCTTC
TRBV4-2	TRBJ1-6	TRBD1	15	CASSLGTGYESPLHF	TGTGCCAGCAGCCTCGGGACAGGGTACGAGTCACCCCTCCACTTT
TRBV11-1	TRBJ2-2	-	15	CASSFSRDPPGELFF	TGTGCCAGCAGCTTTTCTAGGGACCCACCCGGGGAGCTGTTTTTT
TRBV19	TRBJ2-3	TRBD2	18	CASSSPRLAAGGTDTQYF	TGTGCCAGTAGTAGCCCCCGATTAGCCGCGGGAGGGACAGATACGCAGTATTTT
TRBV12-3/TRBV12-4	TRBJ1-1	-	13	CASSLEKGTEAFF	TGTGCCAGCAGTTTGGAGAAGGGGACTGAAGCTTTCTTT
TRBV5-1	TRBJ2-3	TRBD1	15	CASSLAEGAADTQYF	TGCGCCAGCAGCTTGGCCGAGGGGGCCGCAGATACGCAGTATTTT
TRBV28	TRBJ2-7	-	13	CASSPPRLPEQYF	TGTGCCAGCAGCCCCCCCCGTTTACCGGAGCAGTACTTC
TRBV7-2	TRBJ1-5	-	14	CASSLASGARPQHF	TGTGCCAGCAGCTTAGCGTCGGGGGCTCGGCCCCAGCATTTT
TRBV19	TRBJ1-2	TRBD1	15	CATSLRTGGGYGYTF	TGTGCCACTAGCCTCCGGACAGGGGGAGGATATGGCTACACCTTC
TRBV21-1	TRBJ1-2	-	17	CASSPKSETGTIYGYTF	TGTGCCAGCAGCCCAAAGTCGGAGACAGGGACGATCTATGGCTACACCTTC
TRBV28	TRBJ2-7	-	15	CASSLLEGIVHEQYF	TGTGCCAGCAGTTTATTAGAAGGGATTGTCCACGAGCAGTACTTC
TRBV19	TRBJ2-1	TRBD2	17	CASTREVAGGPGNEQFF	TGTGCCAGTACCCGAGAGGTAGCGGGAGGGCCGGGGAATGAGCAGTTCTTC
TRBV19	TRBJ1-2	-	15	CASSILSGPGTDYTF	TGTGCCAGTAGTATTCTTTCGGGACCCGGTACGGATTACACCTTC
TRBV6-5	TRBJ2-1	TRBD1	15	CASRAGGTGGNEQFF	TGTGCCAGCAGGGCAGGCGGGACAGGGGGCAATGAGCAGTTCTTC
TRBV21-1	TRBJ2-3	-	16	CASSKVAGRPTDTQYF	TGTGCCAGCAGCAAAGTAGCAGGGAGGCCAACAGATACGCAGTATTTT